These 23 T cell receptor beta chains were all obtained from the same sample, sequenced in a study of human T cells and chemical hapten exposure. The time point: patch test 1, 2 weeks after DPC sensitization. As to treatment: therapeutic diphenylcyclopropenone sensitization with weekly scalp DPC. TCRdb called the RACE reads again in MiXCR, with one record for every CDR3 protein. The repertoire holds about 110,000 distinct CDR3 sequences, about 11% seen once, with under 4.5% in the top ten. Source: whole blood, taken in connection with sensitization to the hapten diphenylcyclopropenone (DPC). The receptors come from a woman aged 40 to 55 with alopecia areata. Some clones in this sample may be carry-over from other donors' samples.

The chain couples TRBV18 to TRBJ1-1, with D possibly matching TRBD1 (6 bases). The CDR3 contains 13 residues. Germline CDR1 reads KGHSH; CDR2 reads LQKENI. Trimming pared 6 bases from V and 3 bases from J, leaving 11 bases between. Here the CDR3 reads CASSGARDTEAFF. CDR3 nucleotides: TGTGCCAGCTCGGGGGCTCGGGACACTGAAGCTTTCTTT.

This clonotype has a handful of counts. V gene TRBV5-1 combines with J gene TRBJ1-5, with D perhaps matching TRBD1 (5 bases). V dropped 9 bases and J dropped 8 bases, with 18 bases sitting between them. The CDR3 runs to 13 residues. In germline, CDR1 is SGHRS, CDR2 YFSETQ. DNA of the CDR3: TGCGCCACCTCTGGGACCCCGGAAGAGCCCCAGCATTTT. Protein: CATSGTPEEPQHF.

This clonotype was observed a handful of times. The V gene is TRBV15, the J gene TRBJ2-1; D not resolved. Looked up from germline, CDR1 is LNHNV and CDR2 is YYDKDF (reference sequence). The CDR3 spans 16 residues. V lost 0 bases and J lost 5, with 14 bases in between. DNA of the CDR3: TGTGCCACCAGCAGAGATGGAAGGCAGGTCCACAATGAGCAGTTCTTC. Amino acid sequence: CATSRDGRQVHNEQFF.

This clonotype occurred once. The genes are TRBV11-2 and TRBJ2-4, with 7 bases lining up with TRBD2. The CDR3 runs 13 residues. Trimming removed 5 bases from V and 8 bases from J; junction bases left unmatched: 6. Germline CDR1 SGHAT, CDR2 FQNNGV. CDR3 nucleotides: TGTGCCAGCAGCCCCCCCGGGGGGTACATTCAGTACTTC. This encodes CASSPPGGYIQYF. The entire variable domain, with the rest obtained from reference TRBV11-2 and TRBJ2-4, is as follows: EAGVAQSPRYKIIEKRQSVAFWCNPISGHATLYWYQQILGQGPKLLIQFQNNGVVDDSQLPKDRFSAERLKGVDSTLKIQPAKLEDSAVYLCASSPPGGYIQYFGAGTRLSVL.

The table lists this clonotype with a few counts. The chain uses TRBV7-8 and TRBJ2-3; 11 positions match TRBD2. The trim removed 1 base at V and 2 bases at J, leaving 5 bases unmatched. The CDR3 totals 17 residues. Germline loops: CDR1 SGHVS, CDR2 FQNEAQ. The DNA for the CDR3 is TGTGCCAGCAGCTTAGTGGCTAGCGGGGGGCACACAGATACGCAGTATTTT. The encoded protein is CASSLVASGGHTDTQYF.

This clonotype has at least ten counts. This chain links TRBV6-5 with TRBJ1-1; weak D call: TRBD1 (6 bases). CDR1 is MNHEY, CDR2 SVGAGI, per germline. The V gene lost 6 bases and the J gene lost 2 bases, with 13 bases spanning the gap. The CDR3 runs 14 residues. The CDR3 DNA reads as TGTGCCAGCAGCCCCGGGACACACAACACTGAAGCTTTCTTT. Protein product: CASSPGTHNTEAFF.

This clonotype occurred many times. This rearrangement joins TRBV9 to TRBJ1-5; D is unclear. The CDR3 covers 15 residues. Germline CDR1 reads SGDLS; CDR2 reads YYNGEE. V lost 0 bases, J lost 6 bases, and 13 bases lay in between. CDR3 protein: CASSVGEGRSQPQHF. As DNA, the CDR3 is TGTGCCAGCAGCGTAGGTGAGGGCCGGAGTCAGCCCCAGCATTTT.

This clonotype was seen only a few times. The chain is built from TRBV20-1 and TRBJ2-5; maybe TRBD1 (6 bases). Deletions cut 4 bases from V and 2 bases from J, with 11 bases between. Germline lookup yields CDR1 DFQATT and CDR2 SNEGSKA (reference sequence). The CDR3 has 13 amino acids. The chain's CDR3 is CSATSQGQETQYF. CDR3 DNA: TGCAGTGCTACGTCACAGGGTCAAGAGACCCAGTACTTC.

The J gene is TRBJ2-1, the V gene TRBV14, with D possibly TRBD1 on 6 matching bases. The V and J ends lost 1 base and 5 bases respectively, with 18 bases between them. CDR1 and CDR2 (germline): SGHDN, FVKESK. CDR3 length equals 17 residues. Here the CDR3 reads CASSQVVRAKGDNEQFF. CDR3 nucleotides: TGTGCCAGCAGCCAAGTGGTACGGGCTAAGGGGGACAATGAGCAGTTCTTC.

This clonotype was seen a handful of times. The genes are TRBV7-9 and TRBJ1-6, with D possibly TRBD1 on 6 matching bases. This CDR3 has 15 residues. The V end lost 2 bases, the J end lost 8 bases, and 13 bases lay between the germline ends. Germline loops: CDR1 SEHNR, CDR2 FQNEAQ (reference sequence). CDR3 bases: TGTGCCAGCAGCTTACGGGGACAACAAGATTCACCCCTCCACTTT. As protein: CASSLRGQQDSPLHF.

V gene TRBV6-1 combines with J gene TRBJ1-4; tentative D call: TRBD1 (5 bases). The CDR3 is 13 amino acids. Trimming took off 0 bases at V and 8 bases at J, with 7 bases between the two ends. From germline, CDR1 is MNHNS and CDR2 SASEGT. Here the CDR3 DNA reads TGTGCCAGCAGTGAAGCTTGGACAGAAAAACTGTTTTTT. It translates to CASSEAWTEKLFF.

This clonotype showed up many times. This chain joins TRBV7-3 and TRBJ1-6; D unresolved. CDR3 length equals 13 residues. Trimming removed 4 bases from V and 8 bases from J, with 9 bases in between. The germline CDR1 and CDR2 sequences are SGHTA and FQGTGA. DNA for the CDR3: TGTGCCAGCAGCTCATACCCGGATTCACCCCTCCACTTT. Residues: CASSSYPDSPLHF.

The CDR3 nucleotides are TGTGCCAGCAGATCGACAGGGATAGCTGAAGCTTTCTTT. Its translation: CASRSTGIAEAFF. The rearrangement joins TRBV2 to TRBJ1-1; TRBD1 matches at 7 bases. In germline, CDR1 is SNHLY, CDR2 FYNNEI. The length of the CDR3 is 13 residues. Trimming cost V 6 bases and J 6 bases; bases outside gene matches: 7. The variable domain in full, completed from reference TRBV2 and TRBJ1-1, reads EPEVTQTPSHQVTQMGQEVILRCVPISNHLYFYWYRQILGQKVEFLVSFYNNEISEKSEIFDDQFSVERPDGSNFTLKIRSTKLEDSAMYFCASRSTGIAEAFFGQGTRLTVV.

The V gene is TRBV12-3 or TRBV12-4, the J gene TRBJ2-5; D call uncertain. This CDR3 region has 13 residues. The V end was cut by 7 bases, the J end by 4 bases, with 13 bases between. CDR3 protein: CASNGRPAETQYF. CDR3 bases: TGTGCCAGCAACGGCCGCCCGGCAGAGACCCAGTACTTC.

In this sample, this clonotype turned up a few times. The chain joins TRBV28 to TRBJ2-3, with 13 bases aligning to TRBD2. The V and J ends lost 5 bases and 4 bases, in that order; junction bases with no gene match: 6. The CDR3 is made up of 16 amino acids. Per germline, CDR1 MDHEN and CDR2 SYDVKM. The CDR3 DNA reads TGTGCCAGCAGTACCCGACTAGCGGGAGGTCCAGATACGCAGTATTTT. This translates into CASSTRLAGGPDTQYF.

This clonotype was seen a few times. The chain is built from TRBV28 and TRBJ2-5; D gene unclear. This CDR3 spans 13 amino acids. Trimming pared 5 bases from V and 7 bases from J, leaving 14 bases between. CDR1 is MDHEN and CDR2 is SYDVKM in the germline V gene. This CDR3 is CASSLPQDLTQYF. Written as DNA, the CDR3 is TGTGCCAGCAGTCTCCCACAAGATCTGACCCAGTACTTC.

This clonotype was counted at least ten times. This chain joins TRBV6-2 or TRBV6-3 and TRBJ1-1, with 7 nucleotides matching TRBD1. With V trimmed by 4 bases and J by 7 bases, 6 bases remained unmatched. Germline V gives CDR1 MNHEY, CDR2 SVGEGT. CDR3 length: 13 residues. The chain's CDR3 is CASSSQGQYEAFF. In nucleotides, the CDR3 is TGTGCCAGCAGTTCCCAGGGACAGTATGAAGCTTTCTTT.

This clonotype was recorded a few times. This chain connects TRBV6-2 or TRBV6-3 to TRBJ2-5; no reliable D call. CDR1 and CDR2 (germline): MNHEY, SVGEGT. V dropped 0 bases and J dropped 1 base, with 3 bases sitting between them. This CDR3 has 13 amino acids. This CDR3 reads CASSYSAQETQYF. CDR3 bases: TGTGCCAGCAGTTACTCCGCCCAAGAGACCCAGTACTTC.

This clonotype came up many times. The rearrangement uses TRBV29-1 and TRBJ1-2; D unresolved. The CDR3 has 13 amino acids. Germline CDR1 SQVTM, CDR2 ANQGSEA. V lost 4 bases and J 2 bases, leaving 11 bases between the germline ends. DNA for the CDR3: TGCAGCGTTGGGGCAGCCGAGAACTATGGCTACACCTTC. This translates into CSVGAAENYGYTF.

The sample holds many counts of this clonotype. The chain recombines TRBV20-1 with TRBJ1-1, with 7 bases matching TRBD1. CDR1 is DFQATT, CDR2 SNEGSKA, per germline (reference sequence). The V gene end was trimmed by 1 base and the J gene end by 0 bases; junction bases not matched to a gene: 2. This CDR3 comprises 14 residues. For the CDR3, the DNA is TGCAGTGCTAGAGTGGGACAGATGAACACTGAAGCTTTCTTT. It codes for CSARVGQMNTEAFF.

The chain combines TRBV13 with TRBJ1-6, with TRBD1 matching 8 bases. Germline V gene sequence: CDR1 PRHDT, CDR2 FYEKMQ (reference sequence). Trimming at V came to 5 bases and at J to 6 bases, leaving 3 bases not matched to a gene. The CDR3 has 14 amino acids. This chain's CDR3 is CASSLTGANSPLHF. Written as DNA, the CDR3 is TGTGCCAGCAGCCTGACAGGGGCTAATTCACCCCTCCACTTT.

In its sample, this clonotype was seen many times. This rearrangement joins TRBV6-2 or TRBV6-3 to TRBJ2-7, with D possibly TRBD2 on 6 matching bases. V lost 0 bases, J lost 3 bases, and 9 bases lay in between. Germline V gene lookup returns CDR1 MNHEY and CDR2 SVGEGT. This CDR3 is built from 14 residues. CDR3 protein: CASSYSGGHYEQYF. In DNA, the CDR3 is TGTGCCAGCAGTTACTCGGGAGGCCACTACGAGCAGTACTTC.

The gene calls are TRBV12-3 or TRBV12-4 and TRBJ2-7; 8 nucleotides line up with TRBD2. J lost 2 bases, V lost 5 bases, and 5 bases had no gene match. The CDR3 is made up of 14 amino acids. The CDR3 DNA is TGTGCCAGCAGTAGGACTAGCTGGGCCTACGAGCAGTACTTC. Protein sequence: CASSRTSWAYEQYF.